This entry is about one T cell receptor (beta chain). Its cognate antigen is unknown. The data were produced by immunoSEQ multiplex PCR, yet TCRdb's version contains in-frame clones alone and is incomplete. The table has approximately 60,000 clones, more than 65% seen once. The sample comes from a study of OX40 agonist ivuxolimab in advanced cancers. Study at large: The study gave patients intravenous ivuxolimab at 0.01 to 10 mg/kg every 2 weeks.

Study-wide findings and caveats: In CD8+ T cells, expanded clones were on average more numerous than in CD4+. Clonal expansion among partial responders at 0.1-3.0 mg/kg ranked near the lowest.

Exclusion applied to patients with autoimmune disease history or systemic immunosuppression. This sequence was found in an adult with an advanced solid tumor such as melanoma, head and neck, liver or kidney cancer. Specimen: CD4+ or CD8+ T cells sorted from blood, collected in a trial of the OX40 agonist ivuxolimab.

For the CDR3, the DNA is TGTGCCAGCTCACCACTGCCGCGGACAGGGCCGAGCACAGATACGCAGTATTTT. Amino acids: CASSPLPRTGPSTDTQYF. The J gene is TRBJ2-3, the V gene TRBV18; 8 bases fit TRBD1. This CDR3 spans 18 amino acids. J gave up 0 bases and V 1 base, and 9 bases lay outside the gene matches. The germline V gene encodes CDR1 KGHSH and CDR2 LQKENI. Based on the CDR3 plus reference TRBV18 and TRBJ2-3, the full variable domain is NAGVMQNPRHLVRRRGQEARLRCSPMKGHSHVYWYRQLPEEGLKFMVYLQKENIIDESGMPKERFSAEFPKEGPSILRIQQVVRGDSAAYFCASSPLPRTGPSTDTQYFGPGTRLTVL.